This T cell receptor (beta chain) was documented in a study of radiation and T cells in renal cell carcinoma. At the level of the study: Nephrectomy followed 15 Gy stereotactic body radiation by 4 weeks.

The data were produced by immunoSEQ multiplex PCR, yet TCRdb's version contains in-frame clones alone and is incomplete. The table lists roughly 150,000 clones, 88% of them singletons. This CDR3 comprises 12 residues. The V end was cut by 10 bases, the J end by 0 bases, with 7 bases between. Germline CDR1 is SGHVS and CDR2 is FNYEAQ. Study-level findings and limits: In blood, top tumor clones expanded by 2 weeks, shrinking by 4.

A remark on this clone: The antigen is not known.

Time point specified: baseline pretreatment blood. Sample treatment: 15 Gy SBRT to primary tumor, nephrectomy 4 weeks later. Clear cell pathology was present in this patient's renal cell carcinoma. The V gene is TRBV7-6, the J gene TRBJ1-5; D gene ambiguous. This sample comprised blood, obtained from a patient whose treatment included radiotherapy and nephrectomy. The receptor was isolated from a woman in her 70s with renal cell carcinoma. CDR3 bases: TGTGCCACCTTCATTAGCAATCAGCCCCAGCATTTT. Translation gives CATFISNQPQHF.